These 5 T cell receptor beta chains share one sample of origin, sequenced in a study of regulatory T cells in long-lasting Graves disease. Library construction for TCR beta used iRepertoire HTBI primers and Arm-PCR of CDR3 regions. Using its own MiXCR run on the multiplex PCR reads, TCRdb lists one record per CDR3 protein. Of some 340,000 distinct CDR3 sequences listed, 10% to 15% are singletons. Specified time point: newly diagnosed GD, antithyroid drugs for less than 3 months. RNA from PBMCs was the source of the TCR library. The sample was also reused in another study, on T cells in Graves' hyperthyroidism and ophthalmopathy.

The sequencing used peripheral blood mononuclear cells (PBMCs), collected at new diagnosis, from a patient treated with antithyroid drugs. The receptors were sampled from a young woman with Graves disease.

To note about this clonotype: Given a much more abundant clone one base away, this may be a read error. V is TRBV7-2 and J is TRBJ1-4; D unclear. Germline loops: CDR1 SGHTA, CDR2 FQGNSA. The V end was cut by 8 bases, the J end by 7 bases, with 20 bases between. This CDR3 is 15 amino acids long. Here the CDR3 DNA reads TGTGCCAGCGGCTCTGCCGGGTCTGCCTTTGAAAAACTGTTTTTT. Encoded protein: CASGSAGSAFEKLFF.

This clonotype occurred a few times. The chain is built from TRBV9 and TRBJ2-3; 7 bases are shared with TRBD2. This CDR3 has 15 amino acids. Trimming took 4 bases from V and 2 from J; bases not matched to a gene: 7. Germline V gene lookup returns CDR1 SGDLS and CDR2 YYNGEE. CDR3 region: CASSPRAGPTDTQYF. The DNA for the CDR3 is TGTGCCAGCAGCCCCCGAGCGGGGCCCACAGATACGCAGTATTTT.

This clonotype was counted at least ten times. The gene calls are TRBV7-3 and TRBJ2-6, with TRBD1 matching 7 bases. The V and J ends lost 5 bases and 4 bases, in that order; junction bases with no gene match: 8. Germline-derived CDR1 and CDR2 are SGHTA and FQGTGA. The CDR3 contains 16 residues. The CDR3 reads CASSPDRVVGANVLTF. DNA for the CDR3: TGTGCCAGCAGCCCAGACAGGGTGGTAGGGGCCAACGTCCTGACTTTC.

The sample holds many counts of this clonotype. J is TRBJ2-5 and V is TRBV12-3 or TRBV12-4, with D maybe TRBD1 (5 bases). V lost 4 bases and J lost 3, with 9 bases in between. The CDR3 spans 13 residues. CDR3 sequence: CASSSSGKETQYF. The DNA of the CDR3 is TGTGCCAGCAGTTCCTCAGGGAAAGAGACCCAGTACTTC.

This clonotype was seen repeatedly, ten times or more. This chain joins TRBV7-3 and TRBJ2-1; D gene unclear. V lost 1 base and J 5 bases, leaving 6 bases between the germline ends. From germline, CDR1 is SGHTA and CDR2 FQGTGA. The CDR3 is 13 residues long. The CDR3 DNA is TGTGCCAGCAGCTTAAGCTATGACAATGAGCAGTTCTTC. Protein sequence: CASSLSYDNEQFF. The entire variable domain, with the rest obtained from reference TRBV7-3 and TRBJ2-1, is as follows: GAGVSQTPSNKVTEKGKYVELRCDPISGHTALYWYRQSLGQGPEFLIYFQGTGAADDSGLPNDRFFAVRPEGSVSTLKIQRTERGDSAVYLCASSLSYDNEQFFGPGTRLTVL.